In this sample, the clone carrying this T cell receptor beta chain turned up many times. Its antigen is unidentified. Read data end 3 residues before the CDR3 end; the end is taken from the germline J gene. Both groups were predominantly of Caucasian heritage. Only in-frame clones appear in the TCRdb table, and some are missing; sequencing was by immunoSEQ multiplex PCR. There are about 35,000 clones in the sample, none observed a single time. This entry belongs to a study of T cell clonality in common variable immunodeficiency. Whole-study results and caveats: Shared TCRbeta clones were fewer between CVID subjects than controls. CVID subjects showed higher TCRbeta clonality than healthy controls.

Looked up from germline, CDR1 is MGHRA and CDR2 is YSYEKL. V lost 2 bases to trimming and J lost 3 bases, with 11 bases between them. The CDR3 covers 15 residues. The chain uses TRBV4-1 and TRBJ1-5; D is unclear. The clonotype originates from a person aged 18 to 75 in good health. Sequenced: peripheral blood mononuclear cells. The CDR3 is CASSQSVSVNQPQHF. The sequenced part of the CDR3 DNA is TGCGCCAGCAGCCAATCGGTCAGCGTCAATCAGCCC.